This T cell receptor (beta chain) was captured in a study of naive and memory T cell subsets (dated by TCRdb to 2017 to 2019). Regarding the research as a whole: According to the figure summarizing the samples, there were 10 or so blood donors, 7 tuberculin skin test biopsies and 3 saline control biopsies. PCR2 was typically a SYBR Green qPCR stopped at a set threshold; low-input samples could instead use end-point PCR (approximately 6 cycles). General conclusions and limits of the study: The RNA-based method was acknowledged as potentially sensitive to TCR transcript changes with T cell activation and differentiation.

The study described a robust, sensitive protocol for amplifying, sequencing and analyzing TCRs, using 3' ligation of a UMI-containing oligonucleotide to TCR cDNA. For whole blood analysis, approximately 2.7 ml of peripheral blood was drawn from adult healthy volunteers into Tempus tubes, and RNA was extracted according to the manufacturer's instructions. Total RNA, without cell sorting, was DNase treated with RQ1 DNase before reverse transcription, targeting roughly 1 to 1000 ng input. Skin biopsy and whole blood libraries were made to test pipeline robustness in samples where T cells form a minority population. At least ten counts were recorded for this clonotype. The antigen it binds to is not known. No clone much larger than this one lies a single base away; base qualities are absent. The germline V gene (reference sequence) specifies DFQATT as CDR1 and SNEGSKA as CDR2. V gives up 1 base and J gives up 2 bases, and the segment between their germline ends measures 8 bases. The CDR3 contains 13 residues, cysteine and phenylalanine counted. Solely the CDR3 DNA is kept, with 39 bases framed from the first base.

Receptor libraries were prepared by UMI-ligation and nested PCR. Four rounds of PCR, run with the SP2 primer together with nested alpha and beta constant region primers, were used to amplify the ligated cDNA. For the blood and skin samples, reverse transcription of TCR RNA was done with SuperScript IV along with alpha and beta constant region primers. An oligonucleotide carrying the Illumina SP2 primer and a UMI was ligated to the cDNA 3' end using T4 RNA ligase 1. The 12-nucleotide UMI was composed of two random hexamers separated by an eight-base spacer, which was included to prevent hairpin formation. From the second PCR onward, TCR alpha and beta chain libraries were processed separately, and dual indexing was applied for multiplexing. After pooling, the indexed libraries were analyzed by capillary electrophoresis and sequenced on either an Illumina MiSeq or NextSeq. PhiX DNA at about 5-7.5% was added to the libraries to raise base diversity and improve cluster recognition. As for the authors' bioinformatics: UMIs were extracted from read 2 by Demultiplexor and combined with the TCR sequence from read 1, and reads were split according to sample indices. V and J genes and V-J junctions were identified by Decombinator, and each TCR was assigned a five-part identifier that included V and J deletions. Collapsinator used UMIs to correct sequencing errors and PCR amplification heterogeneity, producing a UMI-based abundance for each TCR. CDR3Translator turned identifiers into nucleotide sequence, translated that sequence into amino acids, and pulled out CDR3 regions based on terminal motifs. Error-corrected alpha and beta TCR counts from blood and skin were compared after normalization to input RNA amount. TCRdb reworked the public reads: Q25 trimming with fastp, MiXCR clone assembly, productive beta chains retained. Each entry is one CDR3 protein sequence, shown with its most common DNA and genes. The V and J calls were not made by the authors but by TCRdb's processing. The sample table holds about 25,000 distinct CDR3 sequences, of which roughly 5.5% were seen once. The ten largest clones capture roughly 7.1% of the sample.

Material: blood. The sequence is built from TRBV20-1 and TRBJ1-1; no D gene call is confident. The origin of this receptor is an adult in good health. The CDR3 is CSARGRGNTEAFF. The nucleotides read TGCAGTGCTAGAGGACGCGGAAACACTGAAGCTTTCTTT.